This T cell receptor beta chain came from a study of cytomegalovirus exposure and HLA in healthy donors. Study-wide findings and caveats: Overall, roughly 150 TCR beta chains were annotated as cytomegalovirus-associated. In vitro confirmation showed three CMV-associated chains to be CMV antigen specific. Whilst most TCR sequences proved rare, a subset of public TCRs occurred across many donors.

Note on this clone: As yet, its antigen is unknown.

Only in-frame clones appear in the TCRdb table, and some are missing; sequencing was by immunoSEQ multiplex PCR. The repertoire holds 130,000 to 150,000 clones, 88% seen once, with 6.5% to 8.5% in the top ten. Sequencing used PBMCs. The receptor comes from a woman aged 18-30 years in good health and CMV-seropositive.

The chain's CDR3 is CASTGGRGRPQHF. The CDR3 DNA reads TGTGCCAGCACGGGGGGGCGCGGGAGGCCCCAGCATTTT. The chain has TRBV6-1 and TRBJ1-5; D may be TRBD1 (6 bases). Trimming took off 7 bases at V and 9 bases at J, with 16 bases between the two ends. The V gene's germline CDR1 is MNHNS and CDR2 SASEGT. The CDR3 runs 13 residues.